Here is one TCR beta chain with its context. Read coverage stops 3 residues before the CDR3 terminus; the germline J gene supplies the remainder. The data derive from a study of T cells in women clearing cervical HPV infection. As for the study in general: Controls were women whose single incident HPV16 infection cleared within 12 months without precancer or cancer. HLA type stays a possible confounder, typing being limited.

Produced via immunoSEQ multiplex PCR; TCRdb's table is partial and in-frame only. The sample totals roughly 48,000 clones. CDR3 length equals 14 residues. Looked up from germline, CDR1 is SGDLS and CDR2 is YYNGEE. The trim removed 5 bases at V and 5 bases at J, leaving 6 bases unmatched. All participants had a single incident cervical HPV16 infection, and prevalent HPV16 infections were excluded. The chain joins TRBV9 to TRBJ2-1; 8 nucleotides agree with TRBD2. The receptor was isolated from a woman between 18 and 70 years old with a cervical HPV16 infection that either progressed to CIN3+ or cleared (not recorded which). Sequenced material: blood buffy coat. CDR3 DNA, as far as it was read: TGTGCCAGCAGTGAAAGGACTAGCCACAATGAG. Protein product: CASSERTSHNE. The entire CDR3 protein reads CASSERTSHNEQFF.